This T cell receptor beta chain was documented in a study of technical replicates of blood from a handful of donors. Looked up from germline, CDR1 is SEHNR and CDR2 is FQNEAQ (reference sequence). The CDR3 has 14 amino acids. V lost 1 base and J lost 6, with 13 bases in between. The assay was immunoSEQ multiplex PCR, and TCRdb's table has in-frame clones only and misses some. The repertoire holds around 72,000 clones, roughly nine tenths seen once, with 4.5% to 5% in the top ten. V and J are TRBV7-9 and TRBJ2-7; no reliable D call. This TCR was sampled from a human donor in good health. Some clones in this sample may be carry-over from other donors' samples. Sequencing was done on a sample of PBMCs. CDR3 nucleotide sequence: TGTGCCAGCAGCTTAGGAGTCAGCGCCGGCGAGCAGTACTTC. Protein sequence: CASSLGVSAGEQYF. The full variable domain, with the rest looked up from reference TRBV7-9 and TRBJ2-7, is DTGVSQNPRHKITKRGQNVTFRCDPISEHNRLYWYRQTLGQGPEFLTYFQNEAQLEKSRLLSDRFSAERPKGSFSTLEIQRTEQGDSAMYLCASSLGVSAGEQYFGPGTRLTVT.